Each of the 31 T cell receptor beta chains below was sequenced from the same sample in a study of OX40 agonist ivuxolimab in advanced cancers. TCRdb keeps only in-frame clones here, not all; method: immunoSEQ multiplex PCR. The profile shows tens of thousands of clones, 89% of them singletons. The input for sequencing was CD4+ or CD8+ T cells sorted from blood, taken in a trial of the OX40 agonist ivuxolimab. These receptors came from an adult with an advanced solid tumor such as melanoma, head and neck, liver or kidney cancer.

The chain couples TRBV5-1 to TRBJ2-2; D not certain. The V end lost 0 bases, the J end lost 6 bases, and 12 bases lay between the germline ends. The germline V gene encodes CDR1 SGHRS and CDR2 YFSETQ. The CDR3 consists of 15 residues. The CDR3 reads CASSLEPQNPGELFF. In DNA form, the CDR3 reads TGCGCCAGCAGCTTGGAGCCACAGAATCCCGGGGAGCTGTTTTTT.

This chain connects TRBV7-2 to TRBJ2-3; D perhaps matches TRBD2 (6 bases). Trimming removed 7 bases at V and 6 bases at J, with 14 bases between. The CDR3 consists of 13 residues. The germline V gene encodes CDR1 SGHTA and CDR2 FQGNSA. The DNA for the CDR3 is TGTGCCAGCAACGCGGACTACAGGGATACGCAGTATTTT. It is translated as CASNADYRDTQYF. Drawing the rest from reference TRBV7-2 and TRBJ2-3, the complete variable domain is GAGVSQSPSNKVTEKGKDVELRCDPISGHTALYWYRQSLGQGLEFLIYFQGNSAPDKSGLPSDRFSAERTGGSVSTLTIQRTQQEDSAVYLCASNADYRDTQYFGPGTRLTVL.

The V and J genes are TRBV11-2 and TRBJ2-7; D is unresolved. CDR3 size: 13 residues. Germline CDR1 and CDR2: SGHAT and FQNNGV. V was shortened by 0 bases and J by 6 bases, with 9 bases between the two germline ends. The CDR3 sequence: CASSLDLGGEQYF. In DNA, the CDR3 is TGTGCCAGCAGCTTAGATCTCGGTGGCGAGCAGTACTTC. The full variable domain, with the rest looked up from reference TRBV11-2 and TRBJ2-7, is EAGVAQSPRYKIIEKRQSVAFWCNPISGHATLYWYQQILGQGPKLLIQFQNNGVVDDSQLPKDRFSAERLKGVDSTLKIQPAKLEDSAVYLCASSLDLGGEQYFGPGTRLTVT.

This clone was observed a single time. The V and J genes are TRBV4-2 and TRBJ2-3; the D is unclear. The germline V gene has CDR1 LGHNA and CDR2 YNFKEQ. V lost 1 base and J lost 0, with 11 bases in between. The CDR3 consists of 16 residues. The CDR3 sequence: CASSQGSYSSTDTQYF. In nucleotides, the CDR3 is TGTGCCAGCAGCCAAGGAAGCTACTCAAGCACAGATACGCAGTATTTT.

The chain has TRBV28 and TRBJ1-5; perhaps TRBD1 as D (6 bases). V gave up 9 bases and J gave up 0 bases, with 18 bases separating them. The CDR3 is 16 amino acids. CDR1 is MDHEN and CDR2 is SYDVKM in the germline V gene. The DNA of the CDR3 is TGTGCCAGTAGGCTAAGGGGGTGGTATAGCAATCAGCCCCAGCATTTT. Amino acid sequence: CASRLRGWYSNQPQHF.

The chain has TRBV27 and TRBJ2-2; 11 nucleotides agree with TRBD1. V dropped 1 base and J dropped 2; count of bases not matched to a gene: 3. Germline CDR1 and CDR2: MNHEY and SMNVEV (reference sequence). The CDR3 runs 17 residues. CDR3 loop: CASSLFGQGANTGELFF. Written as DNA, the CDR3 is TGTGCCAGCAGTTTATTCGGACAGGGGGCAAACACCGGGGAGCTGTTTTTT.

This chain links TRBV5-1 with TRBJ2-1; D is unresolved. The CDR3 has 14 amino acids. With 0 bases removed from V and 8 bases from J, the gap between germline ends came to 12 bases. The germline V gene encodes CDR1 SGHRS and CDR2 YFSETQ. The DNA for the CDR3 is TGCGCCAGCAGCTTGGGGAGCAGTGGGTATGAGCAGTTCTTC. It yields the protein CASSLGSSGYEQFF.

The rearrangement joins TRBV6-1 to TRBJ2-3, with 9 bases matching TRBD2. Losses at the gene ends were 4 bases for V and 2 bases for J; bases not matched to a gene: 7. Germline V gives CDR1 MNHNS, CDR2 SASEGT. The CDR3 is made up of 16 amino acids. CDR3 nucleotides: TGTGCCAGCAGTGTCCTGAGACTAGCGGACACAGATACGCAGTATTTT. Its translation: CASSVLRLADTDTQYF.

The chain combines TRBV19 with TRBJ1-3; no clear D gene. Trimming removed 3 bases at V and 0 bases at J, with 9 bases between. This CDR3 region has 15 residues. Germline V CDR1 and CDR2: LNHDA, SQIVND (reference sequence). CDR3 in amino acids: CASSIEGFSGNTIYF. CDR3 nucleotide sequence: TGTGCCAGTAGTATTGAAGGTTTCTCTGGAAACACCATATATTTT.

The CDR3 coding sequence is TGTGCCAGCAGTTCAGGGAGGCACACTGAAGCTTTCTTT. Amino acids: CASSSGRHTEAFF. The rearrangement joins TRBV5-5 to TRBJ1-1; maybe TRBD1 (5 bases). The CDR3 sequence is 13 residues long. CDR1 is SGHKS and CDR2 is YYEKEE in the germline V gene (reference sequence). V was pared by 5 bases and J by 3 bases, with 11 bases between.

This sequence joins TRBV6-5 and TRBJ1-1; 8 bases align to TRBD1. Germline trimming cut 4 bases from V and 0 bases from J; bases unmatched to any gene: 4. The germline gives CDR1 MNHEY, CDR2 SVGAGI. This CDR3 region has 15 residues. The CDR3 DNA reads as TGTGCCAGCAGTTCCCAGGGGGCCTTGAACACTGAAGCTTTCTTT. This translates into CASSSQGALNTEAFF.

This rearrangement joins TRBV5-1 to TRBJ1-1; a possible D gene is TRBD1 (5 bases). Germline CDR1 is SGHRS and CDR2 is YFSETQ. Trimming took off 0 bases at V and 4 bases at J, with 10 bases between the two ends. This CDR3 is built from 14 residues. This CDR3 reads CASSLAVRATEAFF. CDR3 sequence (DNA): TGCGCCAGCAGCTTGGCGGTCAGGGCCACTGAAGCTTTCTTT.

This clone was picked up one time. The gene calls are TRBV6-6 and TRBJ2-5; 10 positions agree with TRBD2. The CDR3 length is 16 residues. Trimming took 3 bases from V and 7 from J; bases not matched to a gene: 11. The germline gives CDR1 MNHNY, CDR2 SVGAGI (reference sequence). This CDR3 reads CASSYLRGTSEGTQYF. CDR3 in DNA: TGTGCCAGCAGTTATTTGAGGGGGACTAGCGAAGGGACCCAGTACTTC.

J is TRBJ1-6 and V is TRBV9; D not resolved. Between the trimmed V and J ends, which lost 4 bases and 10 bases, there was a span of 12 bases. CDR3 length equals 13 residues. From germline, CDR1 is SGDLS and CDR2 YYNGEE. The CDR3 region has the DNA TGTGCCAGCAGCCCGTCCTCTGGGTCACCCCTCCACTTT. This translates into CASSPSSGSPLHF.

Of note for this clone: Mismatch with germline at one junction end may stem from a read error. The chain uses TRBV9 and TRBJ2-1; 10 nucleotides agree with TRBD2. From germline, CDR1 is SGDLS and CDR2 YYNGEE. The CDR3 consists of 11 residues. The CDR3 is CASRGSGTSVF. The CDR3 nucleotides read TGTGCCAGCAGGGGCTCCGGGACTAGCGTCTTC.

This chain uses TRBV5-5 with TRBJ2-1, with D unclear. This CDR3 comprises 16 residues. The germline V and J ends were trimmed by 4 bases and 4 bases, with 18 bases remaining between them. CDR1 SGHKS and CDR2 YYEKEE come from the germline V gene (reference sequence). CDR3 protein: CASSLQRAVGYNEQFF. The CDR3 DNA is TGTGCCAGCAGCCTCCAACGGGCGGTTGGGTACAATGAGCAGTTCTTC.

The chain uses TRBV4-2 and TRBJ2-1; 14 nucleotides match TRBD2. The germline CDR1 and CDR2 sequences are LGHNA and YNFKEQ. The CDR3 is 17 residues long. Losses at the gene ends were 3 bases for V and 1 base for J; bases not matched to a gene: 2. This CDR3 is CASSQTSGRASYNEQFF. CDR3 nucleotides: TGTGCCAGCAGCCAGACTAGCGGGAGGGCTTCCTACAATGAGCAGTTCTTC.

V and J are TRBV5-3 and TRBJ2-1; 7 bases align to TRBD2. TRBV5-3 is labeled an ORF, and its function is uncertain. With 4 bases clipped from V and 7 bases from J, the junction kept 20 bases outside the gene matches. The CDR3 has 18 residues. CDR3 amino acids: CARSRDWRESDLDNEQFF. The CDR3 coding sequence is TGTGCCAGAAGCCGGGACTGGCGGGAGTCCGACCTTGATAATGAGCAGTTCTTC.

The genes are TRBV4-1 and TRBJ1-5; D possibly corresponds to TRBD1 (6 bases). CDR1 is MGHRA and CDR2 is YSYEKL in the germline V gene. V was shortened by 0 bases and J by 7 bases, with 13 bases between the two germline ends. The CDR3 covers 15 residues. The CDR3: CASSQDHRADQPQHF. CDR3 bases: TGCGCCAGCAGCCAAGACCACAGGGCGGACCAGCCCCAGCATTTT.

This clone occurred once. The V and J genes are TRBV28 and TRBJ2-4; tentatively, D is TRBD2 (5 bases). V was trimmed by 4 bases and J by 0 bases, leaving 13 bases between them. Germline V CDR1 and CDR2: MDHEN, SYDVKM. CDR3 length: 16 residues. Here the CDR3 DNA reads TGTGCCAGCAGTTCCCCAGGACTGTTAGCCAAAAACATTCAGTACTTC. Translated, it gives CASSSPGLLAKNIQYF.

V and J are TRBV10-3 and TRBJ1-1; no firm D call. V lost 4 bases and J lost 1, with 10 bases in between. In germline, CDR1 is ENHRY, CDR2 SYGVKD. CDR3 length equals 14 residues. DNA of the CDR3: TGTGCCATCAGTGGGAGAGGGCCGAACACTGAAGCTTTCTTT. As protein: CAISGRGPNTEAFF.

The CDR3, as DNA: TGTGCCAGCAGGCCTAGCGGCTACAGCTCCTACGAGCAGTACTTC. Protein sequence: CASRPSGYSSYEQYF. The chain uses TRBV28 and TRBJ2-7, with TRBD2 identical over 7 bases. CDR3 length: 15 residues. The V gene end was trimmed by 6 bases and the J gene end by 0 bases; junction bases not matched to a gene: 8. Germline-derived CDR1 and CDR2 are MDHEN and SYDVKM. Looking up the rest from reference TRBV28 and TRBJ2-7 gives the full variable domain: DVKVTQSSRYLVKRTGEKVFLECVQDMDHENMFWYRQDPGLGLRLIYFSYDVKMKEKGDIPEGYSVSREKKERFSLILESASTNQTSMYLCASRPSGYSSYEQYFGPGTRLTVT.

This chain uses TRBV6-6 with TRBJ2-1; TRBD1 agrees at 8 bases. CDR1 MNHNY and CDR2 SVGAGI come from the germline V gene (reference sequence). The CDR3 covers 14 residues. After removal of 6 bases from V and 4 bases from J, the junction contained 5 bases not matched to a gene. The CDR3 loop reads CASRTGARYNEQFF. Written as DNA, the CDR3 is TGTGCCAGCAGGACAGGGGCCCGATACAATGAGCAGTTCTTC.

The J gene is TRBJ1-1, the V gene TRBV29-1, with a weak D call TRBD1 (5 bases). This CDR3 comprises 15 residues. Germline V CDR1 and CDR2: SQVTM, ANQGSEA. The V gene lost 2 bases and the J gene lost 2 bases, with 15 bases spanning the gap. The CDR3 nucleotides read TGCAGCGTTGAATTAACCGGGACGGGAAACACTGAAGCTTTCTTT. It codes for CSVELTGTGNTEAFF.

This rearrangement joins TRBV21-1 to TRBJ1-4. TRBV21-1 is a pseudogene. This CDR3 region has 15 residues. CDR3 amino acids: CASSIPGLINEKLFF. CDR3 DNA: TGTGCCAGCAGCATTCCGGGACTCATTAATGAAAAACTGTTTTTT.

The V call is TRBV28, the J call TRBJ2-3; D is ambiguous. The CDR3 is 17 amino acids. CDR1 and CDR2 from the germline V gene are MDHEN and SYDVKM. V was cut by 5 bases and J by 6 bases, with 24 bases left in between. The CDR3 loop reads CASSPPLQTGFTDTQYF. The DNA for the CDR3 is TGTGCCAGCAGTCCACCTCTCCAGACTGGGTTTACTGATACGCAGTATTTT.

V and J are TRBV28 and TRBJ1-2; tentative D call: TRBD1 (5 bases). The CDR3 is 12 amino acids. Germline V gives CDR1 MDHEN, CDR2 SYDVKM. V shed 5 bases and J shed 4 bases, with 8 bases lying between them. CDR3: CASSQGGYGYTF. The CDR3 DNA reads as TGTGCCAGCAGTCAGGGCGGCTATGGCTACACCTTC.

The gene calls are TRBV27 and TRBJ1-1; D possibly corresponds to TRBD1 (5 bases). V shed 5 bases and J shed 0 bases, with 16 bases lying between them. The CDR3 is 16 residues long. Germline lookup yields CDR1 MNHEY and CDR2 SMNVEV (reference sequence). The CDR3 sequence: CASSPRGRLMNTEAFF. The CDR3, as DNA: TGTGCCAGCAGTCCTCGGGGCCGTCTCATGAACACTGAAGCTTTCTTT.

The chain couples TRBV19 to TRBJ2-4; 7 positions agree with TRBD1. After removal of 1 base from V and 0 bases from J, the junction contained 9 bases not matched to a gene. CDR3 length equals 18 residues. CDR1 is LNHDA, CDR2 SQIVND, per germline (reference sequence). DNA of the CDR3: TGTGCCAGTAGTATAGGTTATGACAGGGCTTTAGCCAAAAACATTCAGTACTTC. This translates into CASSIGYDRALAKNIQYF.

The chain has TRBV28 and TRBJ1-5; D not resolved. V was cut by 6 bases and J by 3 bases, with 12 bases left in between. This CDR3 has 14 residues. Germline CDR1 and CDR2: MDHEN and SYDVKM. The chain's CDR3 is CASRAGGPNQPQHF. CDR3 DNA sequence: TGTGCCAGCAGGGCGGGAGGGCCCAATCAGCCCCAGCATTTT.

The chain has TRBV11-2 and TRBJ2-5; weak D call: TRBD2 (5 bases). V was cut by 3 bases and J by 7 bases, with 12 bases left in between. The germline gives CDR1 SGHAT, CDR2 FQNNGV. This CDR3 spans 13 amino acids. CDR3 in DNA: TGTGCCAGCAGCTTTTCGAGGGCGGGGACCCAGTACTTC. The encoded protein is CASSFSRAGTQYF.